This paragraph covers one TCR beta chain sequence. The record originates from a study of T cells in tuberculosis. Study-wide points: The stringent gate may have excluded weak CD1B-GMM tetramer binders.

The repertoire was sequenced with immunoSEQ multiplex PCR; TCRdb's copy has only in-frame clones and lacks some. This sample has around 60,000 clones, with 81% found just once. Cells were sorted from thawed PBMC rested overnight and stained with GMM-loaded CD1B tetramer, viability dye and anti-CD3. C32 glucose monomycolate from Rhodococcus equi was loaded onto the CD1B tetramers. CD14-expressing monocytes were removed from PBMC before cryopreservation and sorting. Sequencing was done on a sample of CD1b-GMM tetramer-negative cells sorted from PBMCs. The clonotype comes from an adult woman with latent tuberculosis.

CDR3 in DNA: TGTGCCAGCAGTGAAGGTAGTCCGTCTTACTACGAGCAGTACTTC. Its protein product is CASSEGSPSYYEQYF. The chain uses TRBV6-1 and TRBJ2-7; no clear D gene. The CDR3 is 15 residues long. Trimming removed 1 base from V and 3 bases from J, with 13 bases in between. Per germline, CDR1 MNHNS and CDR2 SASEGT.